The next 18 T cell receptor beta chains were all read from a single sample in a study of human T cells and chemical hapten exposure. The time point denotes: healthy volunteer bleed at 2 weeks. Total RNA extraction was carried out from unfractionated whole blood. TCRdb analysed the RACE reads with MiXCR anew, one entry per CDR3 protein. The table has over 100,000 distinct CDR3 sequences, approximately 9.5% seen once; the top ten hold around 1.7%. Material for sequencing was whole blood. The source is a male donor in good health. Some clones in this sample may be carry-over from other donors' samples.

This clonotype was detected many times. V gene TRBV6-5 combines with J gene TRBJ2-1, with TRBD2 matching over 7 bases. Trimming at V came to 8 bases and at J to 1 base, leaving 5 bases not matched to a gene. There are 14 residues in the CDR3. Per germline, CDR1 MNHEY and CDR2 SVGAGI. The CDR3 region has the DNA TGTGCCAGCGGCGGGAGAGGGTCCTACAATGAGCAGTTCTTC. This gives the protein CASGGRGSYNEQFF.

This clonotype was seen a handful of times. The chain has TRBV24-1 and TRBJ2-1; D is possibly TRBD1 (5 bases). The V gene lost 5 bases and the J gene lost 6 bases, with 10 bases spanning the gap. The germline gives CDR1 KGHDR, CDR2 SFDVKD. There are 13 residues in the CDR3. The CDR3 DNA reads TGTGCCACCAGTGGGGCAGGGTCCAATGAGCAGTTCTTC. It is translated as CATSGAGSNEQFF.

This clonotype was recorded at least ten times. The chain carries TRBV7-9 and TRBJ2-2, with a tentative D call TRBD2 (5 bases). Germline loops: CDR1 SEHNR, CDR2 FQNEAQ (reference sequence). Trimming took off 7 bases at V and 4 bases at J, with 25 bases between the two ends. The CDR3 has 18 residues. The CDR3: CASTLRRGPWLFTGELFF. CDR3 nucleotides: TGTGCCAGCACCCTAAGACGGGGTCCCTGGCTATTCACCGGGGAGCTGTTTTTT.

This clonotype turned up a few times. The chain employs TRBV15 and TRBJ2-2; no clear D gene. Germline-derived CDR1 and CDR2 are LNHNV and YYDKDF (reference sequence). V gave up 0 bases and J gave up 6 bases, with 8 bases separating them. The CDR3 runs to 14 residues. The CDR3 DNA reads TGTGCCACCAGCAGAGATCCTAACGCCGGGGAGCTGTTTTTT. Translated, it gives CATSRDPNAGELFF.

This clonotype has a handful of counts. The chain has TRBV24-1 and TRBJ2-2, with D perhaps TRBD2 (5 bases). This CDR3 has 17 amino acids. Trimming took 3 bases from V and 4 from J, leaving 17 bases between them. CDR1 and CDR2 from the germline V gene are KGHDR and SFDVKD. Written as DNA, the CDR3 is TGTGCCACCAGTGATGCCGTTCCGGGGAAGATCACCGGGGAGCTGTTTTTT. This codes for CATSDAVPGKITGELFF.

In this sample, this clonotype turned up many times. The chain employs TRBV7-2 and TRBJ1-1; D not resolved. Germline V CDR1 and CDR2: SGHTA, FQGNSA. CDR3 length: 13 amino acids. Trimming stripped 5 bases from V and 8 bases from J, with 15 bases between. CDR3 amino acids: CASSPYLSTEAFF. Written as DNA, the CDR3 is TGTGCCAGCAGCCCATATTTGTCAACCGAAGCTTTCTTT.

This clonotype has more than one count but fewer than ten. The chain is built from TRBV19 and TRBJ2-2; weak D call: TRBD2 (6 bases). Deletions cut 0 bases from V and 5 bases from J, with 10 bases between. There are 15 residues in the CDR3. Germline V lookup: CDR1 LNHDA, CDR2 SQIVND (reference sequence). This chain's CDR3 is CASSIDSGRTGELFF. In DNA, the CDR3 is TGTGCCAGTAGTATAGATTCGGGGAGGACCGGGGAGCTGTTTTTT.

This clonotype was found many times. The chain combines TRBV11-2 with TRBJ2-5; a weak D match, TRBD2 (6 bases). Germline CDR1 is SGHAT and CDR2 is FQNNGV. CDR3 length: 18 residues. The germline V and J ends were trimmed by 5 bases and 2 bases, with 24 bases remaining between them. The CDR3 DNA reads as TGTGCCAGCAGCCTCCGGAGGCTCAATAGCGGAGGGCAAGAGACCCAGTACTTC. As protein: CASSLRRLNSGGQETQYF.

There are many counts of this clonotype. V usage is TRBV3-1 and J usage is TRBJ2-7; D is unresolved. Trimming stripped 1 base from V and 0 bases from J, with 4 bases between. Germline CDR1 reads LGHDT; CDR2 reads YNNKEL (reference sequence). The CDR3 has 13 amino acids. The CDR3 reads CASSQVSSYEQYF. DNA of the CDR3: TGTGCCAGCAGCCAAGTCAGCTCCTACGAGCAGTACTTC.

This clonotype has at least ten counts. The V and J genes are TRBV5-1 and TRBJ2-3, with 8 bases lining up with TRBD2. The V and J ends lost 4 bases and 0 bases, in that order; junction bases with no gene match: 10. The germline V gene encodes CDR1 SGHRS and CDR2 YFSETQ. The CDR3 extends over 17 amino acids. The CDR3 reads CASSRERAGASTDTQYF. The CDR3 nucleotides read TGCGCCAGCAGCAGGGAGAGAGCGGGAGCGAGCACAGATACGCAGTATTTT.

This clonotype was recorded many times. The chain employs TRBV29-1 and TRBJ1-1, with no clear D. V gave up 0 bases and J gave up 8 bases, with 10 bases separating them. Germline CDR1 and CDR2: SQVTM and ANQGSEA. This CDR3 comprises 12 residues. The DNA for the CDR3 is TGCAGCGTTGAAGATGCGGTCGGGGAAGCTTTCTTT. As protein: CSVEDAVGEAFF.

This clonotype was counted a few times. This chain joins TRBV24-1 and TRBJ2-1, with D perhaps assigned TRBD1 or TRBD2 (5 bases each). Trimming took off 3 bases at V and 10 bases at J, with 12 bases between the two ends. CDR1 KGHDR and CDR2 SFDVKD come from the germline V gene. This CDR3 spans 13 amino acids. The CDR3 coding sequence is TGTGCCACCAGTGATCGGGGCCGCGGGGAGCAGTTCTTC. This translates into CATSDRGRGEQFF.

On this clonotype: This may arise from a read error, as a much more abundant clone is one base away. This chain joins TRBV6-6 and TRBJ2-7; no reliable D call. V gave up 0 bases and J gave up 0 bases, with 9 bases separating them. The CDR3 loop spans 15 amino acids. CDR1 and CDR2 (germline): MNHNY, SVGAGI (reference sequence). For the CDR3, the DNA is TGTGCCAGCAGTTACTCTCTTGCCCACTCCTACGAGCAGTACTTC. This sequence encodes CASSYSLAHSYEQYF.

Only a few counts were recorded for this clonotype. V and J are TRBV4-1 and TRBJ2-1, with 9 bases that match TRBD2. Germline values: CDR1 MGHRA, CDR2 YSYEKL. The V and J ends lost 8 bases and 4 bases, in that order; junction bases with no gene match: 6. This CDR3 region has 14 residues. CDR3 amino acids: CASSISGGYNEQFF. CDR3 DNA sequence: TGCGCCAGCTCAATTAGCGGGGGATACAATGAGCAGTTCTTC.

The V and J genes are TRBV5-1 and TRBJ1-1; TRBD1 matches at 7 bases. Germline CDR1 SGHRS, CDR2 YFSETQ. The ends lost 3 bases at V and 0 bases at J; junction bases unmatched: 8. CDR3 length: 16 residues. CDR3 sequence reads: CASSWGTVTMNTEAFF. The CDR3 coding sequence is TGCGCCAGCAGCTGGGGGACAGTGACTATGAACACTGAAGCTTTCTTT. Drawing the rest from reference TRBV5-1 and TRBJ1-1, the complete variable domain is KAGVTQTPRYLIKTRGQQVTLSCSPISGHRSVSWYQQTPGQGLQFLFEYFSETQRNKGNFPGRFSGRQFSNSRSEMNVSTLELGDSALYLCASSWGTVTMNTEAFFGQGTRLTVV.

This clonotype was detected a few times. The genes are TRBV29-1 and TRBJ2-3; TRBD2 agrees at 10 bases. Germline CDR1 and CDR2: SQVTM and ANQGSEA. CDR3 length: 14 residues. V was pared by 4 bases and J by 2 bases, with 3 bases of the junction left unmatched. The CDR3 loop is CSVGLAGVTDTQYF. In DNA form, the CDR3 reads TGCAGCGTTGGCCTAGCGGGAGTCACAGATACGCAGTATTTT.

This clonotype was seen repeatedly, ten times or more. V usage is TRBV5-5 and J usage is TRBJ2-3; maybe TRBD1 (5 bases). The V and J ends lost 4 bases and 6 bases respectively, with 9 bases between them. CDR3 length: 12 amino acids. Germline V lookup: CDR1 SGHKS, CDR2 YYEKEE (reference sequence). The CDR3 nucleotides are TGTGCCAGCAGCCTCAGGGCCGATACGCAGTATTTT. Protein product: CASSLRADTQYF.

The rearrangement links TRBV3-1 to TRBJ2-3; 12 positions agree with TRBD2. The length of the CDR3 is 17 residues. Trimming cost V 1 base and J 4 bases; bases outside gene matches: 6. Germline CDR1 LGHDT, CDR2 YNNKEL (reference sequence). In nucleotides, the CDR3 is TGTGCCAGCAGCCAAGTGACTAGCGGGAGATCCCCAGATACGCAGTATTTT. It codes for CASSQVTSGRSPDTQYF.